This TCR beta chain emerged from a study of blood T cell repertoires in COVID-19 (dated by TCRdb to about 2020). Background for the entire study: The collaborator samples originated in the United States, Italy and Spain and spanned the acute and convalescent phases of COVID-19. The material from the prospective study consisted of cDNA or gDNA derived from T cells, B-cell-depleted T cells, or PBMCs. Deeply sampled blood TCRbeta repertoires from subjects exposed to, actively infected with, or recovered from COVID-19 were included in the dataset. The repertoires were released in a freely available public database meant as a resource for research on the immune response to SARS-CoV-2. The samples were drawn from the first 160 participants of the ongoing ImmuneRACE study and from 950 to 1,500 subjects provided by 6 global collaborators. The sample metadata nearly always contained a de-identified subject ID, COVID-19 status, age in years and sex. Where available, HLA class I and class II types were taken from metadata supplied by the sample provider and were not determined by assay-based typing.

From the germline V gene (reference sequence), CDR1 is SGHKS and CDR2 is YYEKEE. The V and J ends are trimmed by 1 base and 4 bases, leaving 9 bases between them. The CDR3 runs 14 amino acids, cysteine and phenylalanine included. Just the 42-base CDR3 DNA is kept, in frame starting at base 1. Here is what the overall study found, with its caveats: The amount of clinical and demographic metadata varied by source and participant and was provided uncurated.

In the case of this clone: This clone's antigen is unknown. No clone much larger than this one lies a single base away; base qualities are absent.

The immunoSEQ Assay, a bias-controlled multiplex PCR, was used to amplify TCRbeta CDR3 regions from genomic DNA. In the source study's methods: The number of nucleated cells in each sample was estimated from the amplification of reference gene primers within the assay. Sequence reads were collapsed and filtered to measure the absolute abundance of every unique TCRbeta CDR3 rearrangement. For each sample, productive Simpson clonality was calculated as the square root of Simpson's diversity index across productive rearrangements. TCRdb retrieved this table from immuneACCESS and kept in-frame rearrangements only. Not all clones are present; in checked studies, unresolved V genes account for under half, and no reason is known for the remainder. The V and J calls and clone size are taken from that table; D and trimming were inferred from the DNA. The sample table records 85,000 to 130,000 clones; just under 85% of these occur just once. The leading ten clones occupy approximately 3.4% of the sample.

The collaborating institutions used their own protocols to collect whole blood in K2EDTA tubes. For TCRbeta analysis, collaborators shipped samples as frozen whole blood, isolated PBMCs, or DNA extracted from either of those sample types. The source is a woman of 80 years or more with active or convalescent COVID-19. Sequenced input: peripheral blood. The chain employs TRBV5-5 and TRBJ2-1; matching of 6 bases hints at TRBD2 as the D gene. The CDR3: CASSLRGSYNEQFF. In nucleotide form, the sequence is TGTGCCAGCAGCTTGCGGGGGTCGTACAATGAGCAGTTCTTC.